Following are 21 T cell receptor beta chains from one sample sequenced in a study of shared clonotypes between healthy human individuals. The protocol was immunoSEQ multiplex PCR, while the TCRdb copy is restricted to in-frame clones and leaves out a portion. In the table there are over a million clones, about three quarters of which are singletons. The sequenced sample consisted of memory CD4+ T cells sorted from blood. Documented subset: CD45RA-negative fraction. These receptors originate from a man between 18 and 29 years old in good health.

J is TRBJ2-1 and V is TRBV6-5; D is undetermined. This CDR3 spans 11 amino acids. V lost 4 bases to trimming and J lost 9 bases, with 7 bases between them. The germline gives CDR1 MNHEY, CDR2 SVGAGI. The DNA of the CDR3 is TGTGCCAGCAGTTTGAGAATTGAGCAGTTCTTC. Translated, it gives CASSLRIEQFF.

This chain links TRBV5-4 with TRBJ2-6, with D unresolved. Between the trimmed V and J ends, which lost 3 bases and 1 base, there was a span of 11 bases. This CDR3 spans 16 amino acids. The germline V gene encodes CDR1 SGHNT and CDR2 YYREEE (reference sequence). Written as DNA, the CDR3 is TGTGCCAGCAGCTCCTTTCTGAGATCTGGGGCCAACGTCCTGACTTTC. Its translation is CASSSFLRSGANVLTF.

The chain is built from TRBV30 and TRBJ2-5; a weak D match, TRBD1 (6 bases). The better agreement between TRBJ2-7 and the DNA end casts doubt on the J call. The CDR3 extends over 13 amino acids. The germline CDR1 and CDR2 sequences are GTSNPN and SVGIG (reference sequence). CDR3 protein: CAWSSRGLYEQYF. The CDR3 coding sequence is TGTGCCTGGAGCTCTAGGGGGTTATACGAGCAGTACTTC.

The chain couples TRBV5-4 to TRBJ2-5, with 11 bases that match TRBD1. The CDR3 is 16 amino acids. V trimming: 6 bases; J trimming: 4 bases; junction bases outside the gene matches: 11. Germline-derived CDR1 and CDR2 are SGHNT and YYREEE (reference sequence). The CDR3 spells CASTEDRGLVSETQYF. The DNA for the CDR3 is TGTGCCAGCACCGAGGACAGGGGGCTGGTGTCAGAGACCCAGTACTTC.

The genes are TRBV28 and TRBJ1-1, with a weak D call TRBD1 (5 bases). The CDR3 extends over 14 amino acids. Trimming took 5 bases from V and 7 from J, leaving 17 bases between them. The germline CDR1 and CDR2 sequences are MDHEN and SYDVKM. The CDR3 protein is CASSRGGIVNEAFF. The DNA for the CDR3 is TGTGCCAGCAGTCGTGGGGGGATAGTTAATGAAGCTTTCTTT. The entire variable domain, with the rest obtained from reference TRBV28 and TRBJ1-1, is as follows: DVKVTQSSRYLVKRTGEKVFLECVQDMDHENMFWYRQDPGLGLRLIYFSYDVKMKEKGDIPEGYSVSREKKERFSLILESASTNQTSMYLCASSRGGIVNEAFFGQGTRLTVV.

J is TRBJ1-1 and V is TRBV7-3; D remains unclear. Germline values: CDR1 SGHTA, CDR2 FQGTGA. Between the trimmed V and J ends, which lost 8 bases and 1 base, there was a span of 20 bases. The CDR3 consists of 16 residues. CDR3: CASGALLSAGNTEAFF. CDR3 DNA sequence: TGTGCCAGCGGAGCTCTTCTTTCAGCGGGGAACACTGAAGCTTTCTTT.

A few counts support this clone. The rearrangement uses TRBV10-3 and TRBJ2-7, with 11 bases matching TRBD1. Per germline, CDR1 ENHRY and CDR2 SYGVKD. This CDR3 has 14 residues. V shed 6 bases and J 4 bases; nucleotides not matched to a gene: 5. This CDR3 reads CAIRDGQGAYEQYF. The CDR3 nucleotides are TGTGCCATCAGAGACGGACAGGGGGCATACGAGCAGTACTTC.

The chain carries TRBV2 and TRBJ1-2; D unclear. The CDR3 sequence is 13 residues long. The V end was cut by 3 bases, the J end by 5 bases, with 10 bases between. Germline CDR1 is SNHLY and CDR2 is FYNNEI. CDR3 bases: TGTGCCAGCAGTGATTCAGGAGGATATGGCTACACCTTC. Encoded protein: CASSDSGGYGYTF.

The V and J genes are TRBV5-1 and TRBJ2-7, with 9 nucleotides matching TRBD2. The junction had 9 bases not matched to a gene; V was cut back by 0 bases and J by 5 bases. The CDR3 extends over 16 amino acids. The germline V gene encodes CDR1 SGHRS and CDR2 YFSETQ. DNA of the CDR3: TGCGCCAGCAGCTTGGCCTTGGCTAGCGGGAAAGACGAGCAGTACTTC. It specifies CASSLALASGKDEQYF.

The chain combines TRBV28 with TRBJ2-7; D remains ambiguous. V lost 7 bases and J lost 3, with 7 bases in between. This CDR3 is 11 amino acids long. The germline CDR1 and CDR2 sequences are MDHEN and SYDVKM. The CDR3 DNA is TGTGCCAGCACGGTGGGCTACGAGCAGTACTTC. It codes for CASTVGYEQYF.

The chain uses TRBV5-8 and TRBJ2-5; D remains unclear. V lost 2 bases to trimming and J lost 3 bases, with 11 bases between them. CDR1 SGHTS and CDR2 YDEGEE come from the germline V gene. The CDR3 is 14 amino acids. CDR3 protein: CASSFRPGEETQYF. The CDR3 nucleotides are TGTGCCAGCAGCTTCAGGCCCGGCGAAGAGACCCAGTACTTC.

V is TRBV6-6 and J is TRBJ2-3, with unresolved D. Germline V CDR1 and CDR2: MNHNY, SVGAGI (reference sequence). The V and J ends lost 7 bases and 5 bases respectively, with 13 bases between them. The CDR3 runs to 13 residues. CDR3 in DNA: TGTGCCAGCACCTACCCGTCGGGAGATACGCAGTATTTT. Protein sequence: CASTYPSGDTQYF.

This chain connects TRBV19 to TRBJ2-2, with D tentatively TRBD1 or TRBD2 (6 bases each). CDR1 and CDR2 (germline): LNHDA, SQIVND (reference sequence). This CDR3 is 14 amino acids long. The V and J ends lost 5 bases and 6 bases respectively, with 13 bases between them. The CDR3 loop reads CASSPSGASGELFF. The CDR3 region has the DNA TGTGCCAGTAGTCCCTCGGGGGCATCCGGGGAGCTGTTTTTT.

This clone showed up just once. The chain links TRBV27 to TRBJ2-7; 8 nucleotides align to TRBD2. This CDR3 comprises 14 residues. Looked up from germline, CDR1 is MNHEY and CDR2 is SMNVEV (reference sequence). V lost 10 bases and J lost 4; bases outside the gene matches: 12. The CDR3 DNA follows: TGTGCCACTCGCCGGTCTAGCGGGTTTTACGAGCAGTACTTC. Its translation is CATRRSSGFYEQYF.

In this sample, this clone turned up once. In DNA, the CDR3 is TGTGCCAGCAGTCGGATGGGGCAGCAATCCTACGAGCAGTACTTC. It codes for CASSRMGQQSYEQYF. The rearrangement links TRBV6-6 to TRBJ2-7; TRBD1 might be the D (5 bases). Trimming took off 5 bases at V and 1 base at J, with 15 bases between the two ends. The CDR3 length is 15 residues. CDR1 is MNHNY, CDR2 SVGAGI, per germline (reference sequence).

The chain combines TRBV12-1 with TRBJ1-2. TRBV12-1 is a recognized pseudogene. The CDR3 sequence is 14 residues long. The CDR3 DNA sequence: TGTGCCAGCAGCTGCATTGGGGAGTACTATGGCTACACCTTC. Translation: CASSCIGEYYGYTF.

This chain links TRBV7-9 with TRBJ2-7; TRBD2 matches 7 bases. Germline trimming cut 3 bases from V and 0 bases from J; bases unmatched to any gene: 8. The length of the CDR3 is 16 residues. CDR1 and CDR2 from the germline V gene are SEHNR and FQNEAQ (reference sequence). The CDR3 protein is CASSFGSGALSYEQYF. The CDR3 DNA follows: TGTGCCAGCAGCTTTGGGAGCGGGGCCCTCTCCTACGAGCAGTACTTC.

V is TRBV25-1 and J is TRBJ1-2; D not certain. Trimming shortened V by 4 bases and J by 3 bases, and 18 bases separated the two germline ends. The CDR3 is 16 amino acids. CDR1 is MGHDK and CDR2 is SYGVNS in the germline V gene. The CDR3 DNA reads TGTGCCAGCAGTGCTCCTTGGGGTCCCGGAGACTATGGCTACACCTTC. Amino acids: CASSAPWGPGDYGYTF.

V usage is TRBV4-3 and J usage is TRBJ2-5; D is ambiguous. The CDR3 has 15 residues. Germline CDR1 is LGHNA and CDR2 is YSLEER. Trimming took off 1 base at V and 2 bases at J, with 11 bases between the two ends. CDR3 protein: CASSQVLALQETQYF. DNA for the CDR3: TGCGCCAGCAGCCAAGTTTTAGCTCTTCAAGAGACCCAGTACTTC.

This sequence joins TRBV19 and TRBJ2-3, with 12 bases identical to TRBD2. The CDR3 length is 15 residues. CDR1 is LNHDA, CDR2 SQIVND, per germline (reference sequence). J lost 7 bases, V lost 6 bases, and 8 bases had no gene match. This chain's CDR3 is CASSKTSGSLNTQYF. In nucleotides, the CDR3 is TGTGCCAGTAGCAAGACTAGCGGGAGCCTGAATACGCAGTATTTT.

The rearrangement joins TRBV18 to TRBJ2-7; either TRBD1 or TRBD2 may supply D (7 bases each). V lost 9 bases to trimming and J lost 3 bases, with 12 bases between them. CDR1 and CDR2 (germline): KGHSH, LQKENI. The CDR3 totals 12 residues. This chain's CDR3 is CASAGDSYEQYF. Written as DNA, the CDR3 is TGTGCCAGTGCGGGGGACAGCTACGAGCAGTACTTC. The whole variable domain, filled in from reference TRBV18 and TRBJ2-7, reads NAGVMQNPRHLVRRRGQEARLRCSPMKGHSHVYWYRQLPEEGLKFMVYLQKENIIDESGMPKERFSAEFPKEGPSILRIQQVVRGDSAAYFCASAGDSYEQYFGPGTRLTVT.